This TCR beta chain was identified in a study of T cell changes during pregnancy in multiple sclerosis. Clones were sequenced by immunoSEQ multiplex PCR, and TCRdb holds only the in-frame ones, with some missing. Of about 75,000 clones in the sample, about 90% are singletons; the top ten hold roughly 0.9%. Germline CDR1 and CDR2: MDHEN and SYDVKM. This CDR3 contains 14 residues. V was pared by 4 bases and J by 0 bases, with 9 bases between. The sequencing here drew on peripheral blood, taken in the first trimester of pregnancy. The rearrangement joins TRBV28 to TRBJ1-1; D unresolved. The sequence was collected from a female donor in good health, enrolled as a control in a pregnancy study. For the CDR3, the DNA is TGTGCCAGCAGTTCGGCGGCCATGAACACTGAAGCTTTCTTT. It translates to CASSSAAMNTEAFF. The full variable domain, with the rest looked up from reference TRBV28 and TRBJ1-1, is DVKVTQSSRYLVKRTGEKVFLECVQDMDHENMFWYRQDPGLGLRLIYFSYDVKMKEKGDIPEGYSVSREKKERFSLILESASTNQTSMYLCASSSAAMNTEAFFGQGTRLTVV.